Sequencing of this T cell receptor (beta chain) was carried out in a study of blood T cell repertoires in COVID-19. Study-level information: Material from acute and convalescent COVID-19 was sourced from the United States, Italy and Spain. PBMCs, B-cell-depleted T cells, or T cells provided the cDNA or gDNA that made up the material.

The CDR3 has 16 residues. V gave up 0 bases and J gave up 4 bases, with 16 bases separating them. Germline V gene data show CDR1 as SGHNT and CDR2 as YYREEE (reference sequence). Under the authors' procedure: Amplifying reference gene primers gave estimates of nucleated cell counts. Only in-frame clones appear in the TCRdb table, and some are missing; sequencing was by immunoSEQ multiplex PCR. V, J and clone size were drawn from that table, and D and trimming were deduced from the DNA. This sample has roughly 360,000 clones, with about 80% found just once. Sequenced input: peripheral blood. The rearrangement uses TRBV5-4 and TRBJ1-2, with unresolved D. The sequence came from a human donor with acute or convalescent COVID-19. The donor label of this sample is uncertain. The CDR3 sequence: CASSLGDAGTFYGYTF. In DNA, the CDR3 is TGTGCCAGCAGCTTGGGCGACGCAGGAACCTTCTATGGCTACACCTTC.